This is a list of T cell receptor beta chains from one sample in a study of early T cells in non-severe SARS-CoV-2 infection. TCRdb itself ran the 5' RACE reads through MiXCR, one entry per CDR3 protein. The data show approximately 50,000 distinct CDR3 sequences, 8% to 9% seen once. Sequenced input: whole blood. Receptor source: an adult who was a healthcare worker with PCR-confirmed SARS-CoV-2 infection or an uninfected control (not recorded which). The CDR3 runs from the conserved cysteine through the conserved F or W. Each record gives: D gene, J gene, V gene, clone size, CDR3 DNA, CDR3 protein. The D gene is left open where the match is weak. Clone size appears in some rows only: once, few, many, or a class for an expanded clone.

>-|TRBJ2-7|TRBV21-1|-
TGTGCCAGCAGCATGACAGGGACCTACGAGCAGTACTTC
CASSMTGTYEQYF
>-|TRBJ2-1|TRBV15|-
TGTGCCACCAGCAGAGGGAAGGGGTTTGCAGGCCACAATGAGCAGTTCTTC
CATSRGKGFAGHNEQFF
>-|TRBJ1-2|TRBV5-4|-
TGTGCCAGCAGCCCCTCAGCGTTCTATGGCTACACCTTC
CASSPSAFYGYTF
>TRBD2|TRBJ2-1|TRBV13|few
TGTGCCAGCAGCTTGCACTGGACTAGCGGGGGGGCTAGAAATGAGCAGTTCTTC
CASSLHWTSGGARNEQFF
>-|TRBJ1-5|TRBV15|many
TGTGCCACCAGCAGGATCAATCAGCCCCAGCATTTT
CATSRINQPQHF
>-|TRBJ2-6|TRBV28|-
TGTGCCAGCAGTTTTATCGGTCGCCCGGGGGCCAACGTCCTGACTTTC
CASSFIGRPGANVLTF
>-|TRBJ1-1|TRBV5-5|-
TGTGCCAGCAGCGTGTTGGGGAGTACTGAAGCTTTCTTT
CASSVLGSTEAFF
>TRBD1|TRBJ1-2|TRBV12-3/TRBV12-4|-
TGTGCCAGCAGTGACAGGGGCCGGGGGTATGGCTACACCTTC
CASSDRGRGYGYTF
>TRBD2|TRBJ2-1|TRBV7-8|many
TGTGCCAGCAGCCGGGGACTAGATCTGTACAATGAGCAGTTCTTC
CASSRGLDLYNEQFF
>TRBD2|TRBJ2-3|TRBV5-5|many
TGTGCCAGCAGCTCCCTTGCGGGAGGGGGCACAGATACGCAGTATTTT
CASSSLAGGGTDTQYF
>-|TRBJ2-2|TRBV7-8|-
TGTGCCAGCAGCTTAGTCCCAGGCGGGGAGCTGTTTTTT
CASSLVPGGELFF